The entry that follows covers one T cell receptor (beta chain) sequence. This record comes from a study of T cells after somatic rescue of genetic block. V gave up 6 bases and J gave up 6 bases, with 20 bases separating them. CDR3 size: 15 residues. CDR1 is MNHEY and CDR2 is SMNVEV in the germline V gene (reference sequence). The data were produced by immunoSEQ multiplex PCR, yet TCRdb's version contains in-frame clones alone and is incomplete. The table records 95,000 to 120,000 clones, 75% to 95% of them present only once. This receptor was obtained from a woman aged 18-29 years. Material for sequencing was peripheral blood mononuclear cells (PBMCs). The genes are TRBV27 and TRBJ1-2, with a possible D match to TRBD1 (6 bases). CDR3 protein: CASRQRGGSGDGYTF. The CDR3 nucleotides read TGTGCCAGCAGACAAAGGGGGGGATCTGGGGATGGCTACACCTTC.